This TCR beta chain was identified in a study of STAT5B mutations in CD4+ large granular lymphocyte leukemia. Padova, Helsinki and Shinshu hematology units supplied the CD4+ T-LGLL patients. Depending on availability, patient cells were bead-separated fractions or unselected PBMC. There are 16 residues in the CDR3. The V segment lost 0 bases and the J segment 3 bases; nucleotides outside the gene matches: 10. Germline CDR1 reads SQVTM; CDR2 reads ANQGSEA. Sequencing was at survey level. Measured with immunoSEQ multiplex PCR; TCRdb has only the in-frame clones, and not every one. The sample has about 4,000 clones; roughly 80% are singletons. On this clone itself: The antigen is not known.

Study-level findings and limits: About 25% of private leukemic clonotypes occurred rarely in other patients' non-leukemic repertoires.

This receptor was identified in a man between 70 and 80 years old with CD4+ T-cell large granular lymphocyte leukemia. The chain combines TRBV29-1 with TRBJ1-1, with 7 nucleotides matching TRBD1. Sequencing was performed on PBMCs. The CDR3 reads CSVEDLGRGAYTEAFF. The CDR3 nucleotides are TGCAGCGTTGAAGATCTAGGCAGGGGGGCCTACACTGAAGCTTTCTTT.